This TCR beta chain was found in a study of monozygotic twins with inflammatory bowel disease. After re-calling the 5' RACE reads, TCRdb lists one entry per CDR3 protein, DNA absent. The sample table includes approximately 210,000 distinct CDR3 sequences. The sequence derives from a human donor with ulcerative colitis or Crohn's disease, or a healthy co-twin of an affected twin (not recorded which). The sequencing sample was made of blood.

The CDR3 loop reads CASSLSFYNEQFF. The V call is TRBV5-6, the J call TRBJ2-1. CDR1 and CDR2 from the germline V gene are SGHDT and YYEEEE. The CDR3 totals 13 residues. Full variable domain (outside the CDR3, taken from reference TRBV5-6 and TRBJ2-1): DAGVTQSPTHLIKTRGQQVTLRCSPKSGHDTVSWYQQALGQGPQFIFQYYEEEERQRGNFPDRFSGHQFPNYSSELNVNALLLGDSALYLCASSLSFYNEQFFGPGTRLTVL.